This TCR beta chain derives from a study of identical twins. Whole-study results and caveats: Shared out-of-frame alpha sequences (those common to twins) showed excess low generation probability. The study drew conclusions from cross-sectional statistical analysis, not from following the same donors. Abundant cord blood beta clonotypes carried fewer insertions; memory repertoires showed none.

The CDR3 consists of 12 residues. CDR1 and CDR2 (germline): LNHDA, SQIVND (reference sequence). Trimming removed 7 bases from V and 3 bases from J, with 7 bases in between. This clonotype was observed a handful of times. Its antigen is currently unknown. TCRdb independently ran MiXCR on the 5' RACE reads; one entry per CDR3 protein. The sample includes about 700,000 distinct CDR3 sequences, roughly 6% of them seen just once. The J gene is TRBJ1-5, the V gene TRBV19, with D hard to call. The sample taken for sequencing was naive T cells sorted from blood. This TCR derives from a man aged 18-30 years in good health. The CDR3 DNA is TGTGCCAGTAAGATGGACAATCAGCCCCAGCATTTT. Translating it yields CASKMDNQPQHF.